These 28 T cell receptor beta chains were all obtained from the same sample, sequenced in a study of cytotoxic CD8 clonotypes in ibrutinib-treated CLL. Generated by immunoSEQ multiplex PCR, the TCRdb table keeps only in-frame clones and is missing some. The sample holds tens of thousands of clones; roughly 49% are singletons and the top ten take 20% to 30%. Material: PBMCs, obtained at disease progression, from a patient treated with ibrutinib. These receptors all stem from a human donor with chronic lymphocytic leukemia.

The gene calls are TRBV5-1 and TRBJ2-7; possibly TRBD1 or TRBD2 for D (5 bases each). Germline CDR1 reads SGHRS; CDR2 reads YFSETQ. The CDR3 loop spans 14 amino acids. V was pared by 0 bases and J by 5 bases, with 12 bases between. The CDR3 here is CASSLGDPRDEQYF. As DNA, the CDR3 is TGCGCCAGCAGCTTGGGGGACCCCAGGGACGAGCAGTACTTC. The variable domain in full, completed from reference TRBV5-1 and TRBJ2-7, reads KAGVTQTPRYLIKTRGQQVTLSCSPISGHRSVSWYQQTPGQGLQFLFEYFSETQRNKGNFPGRFSGRQFSNSRSEMNVSTLELGDSALYLCASSLGDPRDEQYFGPGTRLTVT.

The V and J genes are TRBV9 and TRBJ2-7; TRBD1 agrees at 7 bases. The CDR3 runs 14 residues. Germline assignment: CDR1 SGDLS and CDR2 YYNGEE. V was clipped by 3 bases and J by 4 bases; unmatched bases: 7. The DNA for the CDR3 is TGTGCCAGCAGCGGAACAGGGGACGGGTACGAGCAGTACTTC. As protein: CASSGTGDGYEQYF.

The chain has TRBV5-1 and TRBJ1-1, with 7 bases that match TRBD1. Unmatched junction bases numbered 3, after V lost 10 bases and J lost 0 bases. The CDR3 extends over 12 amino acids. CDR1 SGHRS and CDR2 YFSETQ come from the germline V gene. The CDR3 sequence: CAGGQMNTEAFF. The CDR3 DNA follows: TGCGCCGGGGGACAGATGAACACTGAAGCTTTCTTT.

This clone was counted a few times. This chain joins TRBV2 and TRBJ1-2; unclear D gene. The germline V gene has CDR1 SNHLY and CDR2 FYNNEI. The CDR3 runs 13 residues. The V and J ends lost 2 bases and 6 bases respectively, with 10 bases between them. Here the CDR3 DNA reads TGTGCCAGCAGTGAACTAAGGGAGCATGGCTACACCTTC. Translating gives CASSELREHGYTF.

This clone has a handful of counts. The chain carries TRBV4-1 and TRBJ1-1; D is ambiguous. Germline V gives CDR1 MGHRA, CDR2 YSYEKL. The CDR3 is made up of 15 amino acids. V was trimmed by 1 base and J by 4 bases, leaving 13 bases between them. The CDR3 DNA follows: TGCGCCAGCAGCCAAGGAGAAGACTTGATCACTGAAGCTTTCTTT. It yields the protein CASSQGEDLITEAFF.

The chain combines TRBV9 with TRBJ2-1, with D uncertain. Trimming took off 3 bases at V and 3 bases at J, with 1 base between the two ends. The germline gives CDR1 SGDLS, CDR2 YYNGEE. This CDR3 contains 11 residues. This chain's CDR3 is CASSGYNEQFF. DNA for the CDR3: TGTGCCAGCAGCGGCTACAATGAGCAGTTCTTC. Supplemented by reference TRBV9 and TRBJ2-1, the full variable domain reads DSGVTQTPKHLITATGQRVTLRCSPRSGDLSVYWYQQSLDQGLQFLIQYYNGEERAKGNILERFSAQQFPDLHSELNLSSLELGDSALYFCASSGYNEQFFGPGTRLTVL.

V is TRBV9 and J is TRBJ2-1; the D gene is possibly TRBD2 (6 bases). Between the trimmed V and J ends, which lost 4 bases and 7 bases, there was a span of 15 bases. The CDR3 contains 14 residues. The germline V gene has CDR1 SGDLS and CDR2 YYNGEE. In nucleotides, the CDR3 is TGTGCCAGCAGCCATAGCGGAGCTGAGAATGAGCAGTTCTTC. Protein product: CASSHSGAENEQFF.

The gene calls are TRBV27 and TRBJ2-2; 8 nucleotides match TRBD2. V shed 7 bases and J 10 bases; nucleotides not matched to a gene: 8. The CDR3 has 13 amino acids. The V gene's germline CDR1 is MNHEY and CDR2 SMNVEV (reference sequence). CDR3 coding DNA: TGTGCCAGCACCAGCGGGAGTTTCGAGGAGCTGTTTTTT. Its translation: CASTSGSFEELFF.

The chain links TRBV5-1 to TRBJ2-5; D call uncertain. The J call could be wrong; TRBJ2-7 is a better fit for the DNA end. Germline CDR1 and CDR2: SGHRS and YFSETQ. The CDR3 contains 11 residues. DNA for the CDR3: TGCGCCAGCAGCTTGGGGTACGAGCAGTACTTC. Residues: CASSLGYEQYF.

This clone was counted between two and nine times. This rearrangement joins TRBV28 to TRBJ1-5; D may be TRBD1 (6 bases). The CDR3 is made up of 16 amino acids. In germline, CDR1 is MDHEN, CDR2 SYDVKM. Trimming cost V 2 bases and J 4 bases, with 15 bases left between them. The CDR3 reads CASSLISGVSNQPQHF. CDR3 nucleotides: TGTGCCAGCAGTTTAATATCAGGGGTTAGTAATCAGCCCCAGCATTTT.

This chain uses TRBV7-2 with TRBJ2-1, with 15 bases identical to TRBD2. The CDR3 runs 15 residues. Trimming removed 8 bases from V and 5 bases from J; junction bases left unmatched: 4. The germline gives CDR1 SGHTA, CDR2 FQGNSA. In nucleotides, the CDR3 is TGTGCCAGCGTGGGACTAGCGGGGGGCGACAATGAGCAGTTCTTC. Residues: CASVGLAGGDNEQFF.

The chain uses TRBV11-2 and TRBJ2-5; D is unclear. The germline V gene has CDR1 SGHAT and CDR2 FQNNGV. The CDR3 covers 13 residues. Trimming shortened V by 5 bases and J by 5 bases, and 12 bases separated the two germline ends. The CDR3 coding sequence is TGTGCCAGCAGCCTTCCGGCAGGCGAGACCCAGTACTTC. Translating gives CASSLPAGETQYF.

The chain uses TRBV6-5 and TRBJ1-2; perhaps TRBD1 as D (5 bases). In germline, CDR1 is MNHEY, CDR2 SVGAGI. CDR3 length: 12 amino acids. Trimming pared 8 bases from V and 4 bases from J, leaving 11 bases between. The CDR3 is CASGTRGYGYTF. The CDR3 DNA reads TGTGCCAGCGGTACTAGGGGCTATGGCTACACCTTC.

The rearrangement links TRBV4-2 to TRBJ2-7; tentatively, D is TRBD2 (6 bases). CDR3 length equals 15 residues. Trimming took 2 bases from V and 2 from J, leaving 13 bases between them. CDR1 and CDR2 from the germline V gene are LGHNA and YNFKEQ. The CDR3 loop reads CASSQTSGEAYEQYF. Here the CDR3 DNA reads TGTGCCAGCAGCCAAACCTCCGGGGAGGCCTACGAGCAGTACTTC.

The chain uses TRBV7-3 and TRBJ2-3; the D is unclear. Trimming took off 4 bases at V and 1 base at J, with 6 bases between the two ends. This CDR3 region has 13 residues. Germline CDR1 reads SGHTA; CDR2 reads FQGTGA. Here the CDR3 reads CASSSPGTDTQYF. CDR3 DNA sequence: TGTGCCAGCAGCTCCCCCGGCACAGATACGCAGTATTTT.

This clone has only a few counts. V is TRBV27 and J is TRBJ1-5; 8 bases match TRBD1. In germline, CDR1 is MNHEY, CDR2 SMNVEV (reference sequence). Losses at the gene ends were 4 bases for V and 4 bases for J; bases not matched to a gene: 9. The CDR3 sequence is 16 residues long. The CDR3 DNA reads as TGTGCCAGCAGTTCCAGGGGGCTAGGGTGGAATCAGCCCCAGCATTTT. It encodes CASSSRGLGWNQPQHF.

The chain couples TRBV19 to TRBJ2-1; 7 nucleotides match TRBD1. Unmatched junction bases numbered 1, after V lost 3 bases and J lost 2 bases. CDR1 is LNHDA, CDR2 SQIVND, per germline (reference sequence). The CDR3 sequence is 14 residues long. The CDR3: CASSMTGTYNEQFF. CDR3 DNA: TGTGCCAGTAGTATGACAGGGACCTACAATGAGCAGTTCTTC.

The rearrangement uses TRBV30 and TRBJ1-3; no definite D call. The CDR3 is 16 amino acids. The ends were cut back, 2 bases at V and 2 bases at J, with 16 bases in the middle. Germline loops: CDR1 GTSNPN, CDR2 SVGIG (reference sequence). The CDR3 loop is CAWSPTMAVAGNTIYF. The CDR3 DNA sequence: TGTGCCTGGAGTCCTACGATGGCGGTGGCTGGAAACACCATATATTTT.

CDR3 sequence: CASSYSSANTEAFF. CDR3 nucleotide sequence: TGTGCCAGCAGTTACTCTTCTGCAAACACTGAAGCTTTCTTT. This chain links TRBV6-5 with TRBJ1-1, with unresolved D. CDR1 and CDR2 (germline): MNHEY, SVGAGI. This CDR3 spans 14 amino acids. V was trimmed by 0 bases and J by 2 bases, leaving 7 bases between them.

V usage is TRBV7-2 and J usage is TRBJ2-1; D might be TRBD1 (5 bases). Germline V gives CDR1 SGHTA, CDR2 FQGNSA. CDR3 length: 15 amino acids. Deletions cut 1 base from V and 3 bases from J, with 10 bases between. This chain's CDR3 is CASSLVPDSYNEQFF. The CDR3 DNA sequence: TGTGCCAGCAGCTTAGTCCCCGACAGCTACAATGAGCAGTTCTTC.

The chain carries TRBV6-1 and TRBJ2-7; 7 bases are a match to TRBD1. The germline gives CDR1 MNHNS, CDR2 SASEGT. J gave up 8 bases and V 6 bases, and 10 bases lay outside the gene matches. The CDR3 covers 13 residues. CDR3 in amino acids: CASRATGQAQQYF. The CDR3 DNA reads TGTGCCAGCAGGGCTACAGGACAGGCCCAGCAGTACTTC.

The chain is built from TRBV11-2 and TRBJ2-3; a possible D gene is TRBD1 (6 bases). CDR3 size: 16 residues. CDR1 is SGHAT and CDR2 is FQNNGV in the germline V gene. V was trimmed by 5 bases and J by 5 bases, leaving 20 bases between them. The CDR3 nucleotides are TGTGCCAGCAGCGCCGACAGGCCCGGGGTTTTAGATACGCAGTATTTT. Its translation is CASSADRPGVLDTQYF.

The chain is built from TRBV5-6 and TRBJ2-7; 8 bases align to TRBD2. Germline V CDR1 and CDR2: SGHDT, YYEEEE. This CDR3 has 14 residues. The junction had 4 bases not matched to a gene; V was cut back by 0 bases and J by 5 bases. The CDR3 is CASSLGLAGHEQYF. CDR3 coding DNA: TGTGCCAGCAGCTTGGGGCTAGCGGGCCACGAGCAGTACTTC. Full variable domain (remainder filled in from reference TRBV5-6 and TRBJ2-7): DAGVTQSPTHLIKTRGQQVTLRCSPKSGHDTVSWYQQALGQGPQFIFQYYEEEERQRGNFPDRFSGHQFPNYSSELNVNALLLGDSALYLCASSLGLAGHEQYFGPGTRLTVT.

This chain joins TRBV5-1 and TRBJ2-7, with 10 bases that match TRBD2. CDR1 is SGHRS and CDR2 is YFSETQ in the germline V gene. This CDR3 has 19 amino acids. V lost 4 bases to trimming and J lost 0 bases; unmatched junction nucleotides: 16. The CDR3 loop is CASSPHVLAGQSFSYEQYF. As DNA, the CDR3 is TGCGCCAGCAGCCCCCACGTACTAGCGGGACAAAGTTTCTCCTACGAGCAGTACTTC.

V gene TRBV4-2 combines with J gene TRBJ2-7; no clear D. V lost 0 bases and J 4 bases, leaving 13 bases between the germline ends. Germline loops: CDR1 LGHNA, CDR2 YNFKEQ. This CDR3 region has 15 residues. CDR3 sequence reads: CASSQDLKGLYEQYF. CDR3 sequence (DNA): TGTGCCAGCAGCCAAGATCTAAAGGGTTTGTACGAGCAGTACTTC.

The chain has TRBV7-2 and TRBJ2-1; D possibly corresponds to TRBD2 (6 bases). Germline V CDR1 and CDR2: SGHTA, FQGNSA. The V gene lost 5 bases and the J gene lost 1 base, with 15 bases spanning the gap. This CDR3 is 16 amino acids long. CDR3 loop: CASSVEGAGSYNEQFF. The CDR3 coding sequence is TGTGCCAGCAGCGTTGAAGGGGCGGGGTCCTACAATGAGCAGTTCTTC. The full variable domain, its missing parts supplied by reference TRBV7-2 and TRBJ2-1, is GAGVSQSPSNKVTEKGKDVELRCDPISGHTALYWYRQSLGQGLEFLIYFQGNSAPDKSGLPSDRFSAERTGGSVSTLTIQRTQQEDSAVYLCASSVEGAGSYNEQFFGPGTRLTVL.

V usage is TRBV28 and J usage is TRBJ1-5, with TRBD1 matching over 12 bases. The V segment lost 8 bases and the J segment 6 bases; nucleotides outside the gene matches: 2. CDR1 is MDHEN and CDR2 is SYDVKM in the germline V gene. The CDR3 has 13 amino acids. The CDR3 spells CASGDRGRQPQHF. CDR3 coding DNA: TGTGCCAGCGGGGACAGGGGGCGTCAGCCCCAGCATTTT. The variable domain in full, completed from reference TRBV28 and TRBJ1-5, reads DVKVTQSSRYLVKRTGEKVFLECVQDMDHENMFWYRQDPGLGLRLIYFSYDVKMKEKGDIPEGYSVSREKKERFSLILESASTNQTSMYLCASGDRGRQPQHFGDGTRLSIL.

This CDR3 is CASSKQGDPYEQYF. The DNA of the CDR3 is TGCGCCAGCAGTAAACAAGGGGACCCCTACGAGCAGTACTTC. The chain couples TRBV4-1 to TRBJ2-7; TRBD1 or TRBD2 may be the D gene (5 bases each). Germline V gene data show CDR1 as MGHRA and CDR2 as YSYEKL. This CDR3 has 14 residues. V gave up 6 bases and J gave up 2 bases, with 14 bases separating them.